The next 24 T cell receptor beta chains were all read from a single sample in a study of CD8+ T cells in alopecia areata. cDNA reverse transcribed from extracted RNA served as the sequencing template. Profiling relied on immunoSEQ multiplex PCR, and the TCRdb table lists in-frame clones only, not all of them. The sample consists of 140,000 or so clones, around 51% of them appearing once. Sequencing was performed on CD4+ T cells sorted from blood, taken at week 0. The source is a human donor with alopecia areata.

The gene calls are TRBV29-1 and TRBJ2-5; D gene ambiguous. There are 15 residues in the CDR3. Trimming took off 5 bases at V and 0 bases at J, with 16 bases between the two ends. The germline gives CDR1 SQVTM, CDR2 ANQGSEA. For the CDR3, the DNA is TGCAGCGTTTCCTCAGACAAGATCTACCAAGAGACCCAGTACTTC. Protein sequence: CSVSSDKIYQETQYF.

The V gene is TRBV30, the J gene TRBJ1-3; D gene uncertain. Trimming cost V 1 base and J 4 bases, with 11 bases left between them. Germline CDR1 reads GTSNPN; CDR2 reads SVGIG (reference sequence). The CDR3 is 14 residues long. The DNA of the CDR3 is TGTGCCTGGAGTGCCAATGTGAGAGGAAACACCATATATTTT. Encoded protein: CAWSANVRGNTIYF.

This chain joins TRBV4-1 and TRBJ2-7; TRBD1 matches 7 bases. V lost 3 bases and J lost 5; bases outside the gene matches: 10. This CDR3 contains 15 residues. The germline CDR1 and CDR2 sequences are MGHRA and YSYEKL. The CDR3 DNA sequence: TGCGCCAGCAGCCAGGGCAAAGGGGGCGGGCACGAGCAGTACTTC. Translated, it gives CASSQGKGGGHEQYF.

This clone was detected once. The chain is built from TRBV5-1 and TRBJ2-7; D possibly matches TRBD1 or TRBD2 (6 bases each). V shed 3 bases and J shed 1 base, with 14 bases lying between them. Per germline, CDR1 SGHRS and CDR2 YFSETQ. The CDR3 runs to 15 residues. The CDR3 nucleotides are TGCGCCAGCAGCTCCGGCACAGGGACTTCCTACGAGCAGTACTTC. This codes for CASSSGTGTSYEQYF.

There are a few counts of this clone. The V call is TRBV29-1, the J call TRBJ1-5; TRBD1 is a possible D gene (6 bases). This CDR3 is built from 13 residues. The V gene lost 4 bases and the J gene lost 2 bases, with 9 bases spanning the gap. Germline V gives CDR1 SQVTM, CDR2 ANQGSEA. The CDR3 sequence is CSVGQVGNQPQHF. In DNA, the CDR3 is TGCAGCGTTGGACAGGTAGGCAATCAGCCCCAGCATTTT.

The chain recombines TRBV4-1 with TRBJ1-5, with D perhaps matching TRBD1 (5 bases). The CDR3 has 18 residues. The germline V gene has CDR1 MGHRA and CDR2 YSYEKL. Trimming stripped 0 bases from V and 7 bases from J, with 22 bases between. CDR3 loop: CASSQDSWGERVRQPQHF. CDR3 coding DNA: TGCGCCAGCAGCCAAGATAGTTGGGGGGAGAGGGTAAGGCAGCCCCAGCATTTT.

This clone was seen more than once but under ten times. The gene calls are TRBV5-1 and TRBJ2-2; D not resolved. V was shortened by 5 bases and J by 4 bases, with 12 bases between the two germline ends. The CDR3 consists of 14 residues. CDR1 and CDR2 (germline): SGHRS, YFSETQ. The CDR3 coding sequence is TGCGCCAGCAGGCCCAGACCATCCACCGGGGAGCTGTTTTTT. Its protein product is CASRPRPSTGELFF.

The chain recombines TRBV7-2 with TRBJ1-2, with D unresolved. From germline, CDR1 is SGHTA and CDR2 FQGNSA. The CDR3 contains 15 residues. V lost 1 base to trimming and J lost 6 bases, with 15 bases between them. For the CDR3, the DNA is TGTGCCAGCAGCTTAGACGGGGAAGCAACAGATGGCTACACCTTC. This codes for CASSLDGEATDGYTF.

This rearrangement joins TRBV15 to TRBJ1-2; D remains ambiguous. The germline V and J ends were trimmed by 1 base and 8 bases, with 20 bases remaining between them. Germline loops: CDR1 LNHNV, CDR2 YYDKDF (reference sequence). CDR3 size: 16 residues. CDR3 region: CATSRAGGALEGGYTF. In DNA form, the CDR3 reads TGTGCCACCAGCAGAGCGGGCGGAGCCCTAGAGGGAGGCTACACCTTC.

This chain links TRBV7-9 with TRBJ2-1, with D unclear. Germline V gives CDR1 SEHNR, CDR2 FQNEAQ (reference sequence). This CDR3 has 14 residues. The V gene lost 0 bases and the J gene lost 10 bases, with 13 bases spanning the gap. The CDR3 reads CASSLARDSPEQFF. The CDR3 DNA sequence: TGTGCCAGCAGCTTAGCGCGTGATAGTCCAGAGCAGTTCTTC. Full variable domain (missing parts from reference TRBV7-9 and TRBJ2-1): DTGVSQNPRHKITKRGQNVTFRCDPISEHNRLYWYRQTLGQGPEFLTYFQNEAQLEKSRLLSDRFSAERPKGSFSTLEIQRTEQGDSAMYLCASSLARDSPEQFFGPGTRLTVL.

The chain couples TRBV29-1 to TRBJ2-1; D is possibly TRBD1 (6 bases). The CDR3 is 14 amino acids. The germline V gene encodes CDR1 SQVTM and CDR2 ANQGSEA. Trimming stripped 1 base from V and 3 bases from J, with 10 bases between. The CDR3: CSVEGDTNYNEQFF. The CDR3 bases are TGCAGCGTTGAAGGGGACACTAACTACAATGAGCAGTTCTTC.

This chain connects TRBV30 to TRBJ2-7; 16 positions agree with TRBD2. The J segment lost 5 bases and the V segment lost 5 bases, leaving 9 bases of the junction unmatched. The CDR3 totals 16 residues. CDR1 and CDR2 from the germline V gene are GTSNPN and SVGIG (reference sequence). The CDR3 protein is CAWARGLAGGPDEQYF. The CDR3 DNA is TGTGCCTGGGCTAGGGGACTAGCGGGAGGGCCGGACGAGCAGTACTTC.

J is TRBJ2-1 and V is TRBV7-9; the D gene is possibly TRBD1 (6 bases). The CDR3 is 14 residues long. CDR1 and CDR2 from the germline V gene are SEHNR and FQNEAQ (reference sequence). The V end was cut by 2 bases, the J end by 7 bases, with 12 bases between. The CDR3 region is CASSLLGGWNEQFF. CDR3 DNA: TGTGCCAGCAGCTTATTAGGGGGATGGAATGAGCAGTTCTTC.

The chain joins TRBV18 to TRBJ1-1; possible D gene TRBD1, 5 bases. The CDR3 length is 13 residues. The V end lost 1 base, the J end lost 8 bases, and 11 bases lay between the germline ends. In germline, CDR1 is KGHSH, CDR2 LQKENI. The CDR3 region is CASSPRLQEEAFF. As DNA, the CDR3 is TGTGCCAGCTCACCACGGTTACAGGAAGAAGCTTTCTTT.

CDR3: CASSPGQGGGRSSYEQYF. DNA of the CDR3: TGTGCCAGCTCACCAGGACAGGGTGGTGGCCGAAGCTCCTACGAGCAGTACTTC. The chain has TRBV18 and TRBJ2-7, with 8 bases that match TRBD1. Germline CDR1 reads KGHSH; CDR2 reads LQKENI. The CDR3 is 18 residues long. Losses at the gene ends were 2 bases for V and 0 bases for J; bases not matched to a gene: 12.

The chain recombines TRBV5-1 with TRBJ2-7; D might be TRBD2 (6 bases). Germline V gene sequence: CDR1 SGHRS, CDR2 YFSETQ. V lost 0 bases to trimming and J lost 6 bases, with 16 bases between them. The CDR3 consists of 15 residues. CDR3 amino acids: CASSLGQPAGGEQYF. CDR3 in DNA: TGCGCCAGCAGCTTGGGACAACCAGCGGGTGGCGAGCAGTACTTC.

CDR3 residues: CASSVGANVLTF. The CDR3 DNA is TGTGCCAGCAGTGTAGGGGCCAACGTCCTGACTTTC. The rearrangement links TRBV6-6 to TRBJ2-6; D ambiguous. The V gene's germline CDR1 is MNHNY and CDR2 SVGAGI (reference sequence). V shed 5 bases and J shed 4 bases, with 3 bases lying between them. The length of the CDR3 is 12 residues.

The chain carries TRBV28 and TRBJ1-1; tentatively, D is TRBD1 (5 bases). The V end lost 3 bases, the J end lost 8 bases, and 22 bases lay between the germline ends. CDR3 length: 16 residues. Germline V gives CDR1 MDHEN, CDR2 SYDVKM. The DNA for the CDR3 is TGTGCCAGCAGTTTCCCGGGTCGGGTGACGGGACGCGAAGCTTTCTTT. It translates to CASSFPGRVTGREAFF.

The chain carries TRBV7-9 and TRBJ2-1; 14 bases match TRBD2. The V gene end was trimmed by 5 bases and the J gene end by 10 bases; junction bases not matched to a gene: 7. Germline values: CDR1 SEHNR, CDR2 FQNEAQ (reference sequence). CDR3 length equals 15 residues. The CDR3 DNA is TGTGCCAGCAGCCTGACTAGCGGGAGGGCCCACGAGCAGTTCTTC. Protein sequence: CASSLTSGRAHEQFF.

For this clone: Other DNA sequences in the sample encode the same CDR3. V is TRBV30 and J is TRBJ2-7; D perhaps matches TRBD2 (6 bases). The V gene's germline CDR1 is GTSNPN and CDR2 SVGIG (reference sequence). The V and J ends lost 0 bases and 5 bases respectively, with 8 bases between them. The CDR3 contains 12 residues. CDR3 in DNA: TGTGCCTGGAGTGTATCGGGGGACGAGCAGTACTTC. Amino acid sequence: CAWSVSGDEQYF.

V and J are TRBV7-2 and TRBJ2-7, with TRBD2 identical over 9 bases. The V gene's germline CDR1 is SGHTA and CDR2 FQGNSA. V trimming: 5 bases; J trimming: 6 bases; junction bases outside the gene matches: 14. This CDR3 comprises 16 residues. The DNA of the CDR3 is TGTGCCAGCAGCCCCCCCCATGCGGGAGGGCCGGGCGAGCAGTACTTC. This gives the protein CASSPPHAGGPGEQYF. Together with reference TRBV7-2 and TRBJ2-7, the CDR3 gives the full variable domain: GAGVSQSPSNKVTEKGKDVELRCDPISGHTALYWYRQSLGQGLEFLIYFQGNSAPDKSGLPSDRFSAERTGGSVSTLTIQRTQQEDSAVYLCASSPPHAGGPGEQYFGPGTRLTVT.

The V call is TRBV9, the J call TRBJ1-3; no reliable D call. The germline V gene has CDR1 SGDLS and CDR2 YYNGEE. This CDR3 has 16 residues. V was shortened by 3 bases and J by 0 bases, with 13 bases between the two germline ends. The CDR3 nucleotides are TGTGCCAGCAGCGCCACCCGCGATAGCTCTGGAAACACCATATATTTT. Translation gives CASSATRDSSGNTIYF.

CDR3 coding DNA: TGTGCCAGCAGTGCCCGGACGGCGAACACCGGGGAGCTGTTTTTT. Translating gives CASSARTANTGELFF. The chain recombines TRBV6-1 with TRBJ2-2, with unresolved D. Trimming removed 4 bases from V and 0 bases from J, with 9 bases in between. The CDR3 is made up of 15 amino acids. Germline V gives CDR1 MNHNS, CDR2 SASEGT.

V and J are TRBV14 and TRBJ1-1; D is unclear. CDR1 is SGHDN and CDR2 is FVKESK in the germline V gene. V was clipped by 3 bases and J by 2 bases, with 7 bases between them. The CDR3 has 13 amino acids. In DNA, the CDR3 is TGTGCCAGCAGCCAGAAGGTAAACACTGAAGCTTTCTTT. Residues: CASSQKVNTEAFF.